The 32 T cell receptor beta chains presented below share a single source sample, sequenced in a study of blood T cell repertoires in COVID-19. Profiling relied on immunoSEQ multiplex PCR, and the TCRdb table lists in-frame clones only, not all of them. The sample records over 200,000 clones, around 90% being singletons. The sequencing input was peripheral blood. All receptors come from a man aged 30-40 years with acute or convalescent COVID-19.

This clone occurred once. V and J are TRBV3-1 (or the pseudogene TRBV3-2) and TRBJ1-3; D not resolved. CDR1 LGHDT and CDR2 YNNKEL come from the germline V gene (reference sequence). The CDR3 covers 16 residues. V dropped 0 bases and J dropped 0 bases, with 9 bases sitting between them. In DNA, the CDR3 is TGTGCCAGCAGCCAAGATGACACCAACTCTGGAAACACCATATATTTT. Its protein is CASSQDDTNSGNTIYF.

This clone occurred a few times. This chain uses TRBV7-3 with TRBJ2-7; 7 nucleotides line up with TRBD1. J lost 8 bases, V lost 2 bases, and 6 bases had no gene match. Germline V gives CDR1 SGHTA, CDR2 FQGTGA. This CDR3 region has 13 residues. The CDR3 sequence is CASSLGRQGQQYF. For the CDR3, the DNA is TGTGCCAGCAGCTTAGGTCGACAGGGTCAGCAGTACTTC.

This chain joins TRBV27 and TRBJ1-2; D is possibly TRBD1 (6 bases). The V end lost 7 bases, the J end lost 7 bases, and 19 bases lay between the germline ends. The CDR3 runs 14 residues. Germline lookup yields CDR1 MNHEY and CDR2 SMNVEV (reference sequence). Here the CDR3 DNA reads TGTGCCAGCATGAATTCAGGGGTTCTCGGTGGCTACACCTTC. It yields the protein CASMNSGVLGGYTF.

The V gene is TRBV27, the J gene TRBJ2-7, with TRBD1 matching over 7 bases. This CDR3 has 19 amino acids. Germline V lookup: CDR1 MNHEY, CDR2 SMNVEV (reference sequence). With V trimmed by 5 bases and J by 1 base, 20 bases remained unmatched. This chain's CDR3 is CASSLTGTANPLLSYEQYF. The CDR3 nucleotides are TGTGCCAGCAGTCTTACCGGGACAGCTAACCCATTGTTATCCTACGAGCAGTACTTC.

V and J are TRBV19 and TRBJ2-3; D is perhaps TRBD2 (6 bases). The CDR3 length is 15 residues. Trimming removed 1 base at V and 2 bases at J, with 10 bases between. CDR1 LNHDA and CDR2 SQIVND come from the germline V gene (reference sequence). CDR3 in DNA: TGTGCCAGTAGTATAGGAAGCGGGTTCACAGATACGCAGTATTTT. It codes for CASSIGSGFTDTQYF.

The CDR3 sequence: CASSRSGGVTEAFF. Written as DNA, the CDR3 is TGTGCCAGCAGTCGCTCAGGGGGAGTCACTGAAGCTTTCTTT. The V and J genes are TRBV6-5 and TRBJ1-1; 7 nucleotides match TRBD1. The CDR3 totals 14 residues. The J segment lost 4 bases and the V segment lost 5 bases, leaving 7 bases of the junction unmatched. Germline V gene data show CDR1 as MNHEY and CDR2 as SVGAGI.

This chain uses TRBV6-5 with TRBJ1-6, with TRBD1 as a possible D gene (6 bases). There are 15 residues in the CDR3. The germline V gene encodes CDR1 MNHEY and CDR2 SVGAGI. V was clipped by 6 bases and J by 8 bases, with 17 bases between them. This CDR3 reads CASSPDSKGHSPLHF. The CDR3, as DNA: TGTGCCAGCAGCCCGGACAGCAAAGGCCATTCACCCCTCCACTTT.

This clone was counted between two and nine times. This chain connects TRBV7-3 to TRBJ1-1; tentative D call: TRBD1 (5 bases). V was trimmed by 5 bases and J by 8 bases, leaving 21 bases between them. CDR3 size: 15 residues. Germline-derived CDR1 and CDR2 are SGHTA and FQGTGA. Written as DNA, the CDR3 is TGTGCCAGCAGCCGACGGTTGGGGGGAGTAGACGAAGCTTTCTTT. Translating gives CASSRRLGGVDEAFF.

This clone was seen just once. The chain couples TRBV18 to TRBJ2-5, with TRBD1 matching 10 bases. The V gene end was trimmed by 8 bases and the J gene end by 4 bases; junction bases not matched to a gene: 4. CDR1 and CDR2 from the germline V gene are KGHSH and LQKENI. This CDR3 has 13 amino acids. CDR3 loop: CASRQGAGETQYF. CDR3 in DNA: TGTGCCAGCCGACAGGGGGCCGGAGAGACCCAGTACTTC.

In this sample, this clone turned up once. This sequence joins TRBV10-1 and TRBJ1-1; D is unclear. CDR3 size: 14 residues. The germline V and J ends were trimmed by 10 bases and 7 bases, with 22 bases remaining between them. Looked up from germline, CDR1 is WNHNN and CDR2 is SYGVQD (reference sequence). The CDR3, as DNA: TGCGCCACCAGGCGGATTCGTAATGAGGGTGAAGCTTTCTTT. This gives the protein CATRRIRNEGEAFF.

The chain uses TRBV4-1 and TRBJ2-1; 12 nucleotides line up with TRBD2. Trimming at V came to 3 bases and at J to 6 bases, leaving 6 bases not matched to a gene. This CDR3 contains 16 residues. Germline CDR1 and CDR2: MGHRA and YSYEKL. The CDR3 DNA is TGCGCCAGCAGCCAGCTAGCGGGGGGGCAGGGCAATGAGCAGTTCTTC. It encodes CASSQLAGGQGNEQFF.

The CDR3 nucleotides are TGTGCCAGCAGCTCGCAACAGGGGGCTAATGAAAAACTGTTTTTT. Amino acids: CASSSQQGANEKLFF. The chain recombines TRBV7-6 with TRBJ1-4; 8 bases agree with TRBD1. The V and J ends lost 4 bases and 3 bases, in that order; junction bases with no gene match: 4. The germline gives CDR1 SGHVS, CDR2 FNYEAQ. This CDR3 is built from 15 residues.

This chain joins TRBV6-1 and TRBJ2-1; a weak D match, TRBD2 (5 bases). V gave up 0 bases and J gave up 2 bases, with 11 bases separating them. This CDR3 contains 16 residues. Germline CDR1 is MNHNS and CDR2 is SASEGT. In nucleotides, the CDR3 is TGTGCCAGCAGTGAAGCGCTGAGCGGCACCTACAATGAGCAGTTCTTC. It specifies CASSEALSGTYNEQFF.

The V call is TRBV19, the J call TRBJ1-1; D is undetermined. Germline CDR1 is LNHDA and CDR2 is SQIVND (reference sequence). V lost 3 bases and J 8 bases, leaving 10 bases between the germline ends. CDR3 length: 12 amino acids. In DNA form, the CDR3 reads TGTGCCAGTAGTATCGGAGTCGGGGAAGCTTTCTTT. Its protein is CASSIGVGEAFF.

This chain joins TRBV9 and TRBJ2-6; 10 nucleotides match TRBD1. Germline values: CDR1 SGDLS, CDR2 YYNGEE. The trim removed 3 bases at V and 3 bases at J, leaving 9 bases unmatched. This CDR3 comprises 18 residues. The CDR3 nucleotides are TGTGCCAGCAGCGAGCGGGACAGGGGACCTTTTGGGGCCAACGTCCTGACTTTC. It translates to CASSERDRGPFGANVLTF. Full variable domain (outside the CDR3, taken from reference TRBV9 and TRBJ2-6): DSGVTQTPKHLITATGQRVTLRCSPRSGDLSVYWYQQSLDQGLQFLIQYYNGEERAKGNILERFSAQQFPDLHSELNLSSLELGDSALYFCASSERDRGPFGANVLTFGAGSRLTVL.

Concerning this clone: The sample contains more than one DNA sequence encoding this CDR3. This sequence joins TRBV3-1 (or the pseudogene TRBV3-2) and TRBJ1-2; D call uncertain. The CDR3 covers 12 residues. The germline V gene has CDR1 LGHDT and CDR2 YNNKEL (reference sequence). V lost 4 bases and J lost 5, with 8 bases in between. CDR3 bases: TGTGCCAGCAGCCGACAAGATTATGGCTACACCTTC. This translates into CASSRQDYGYTF.

The rearrangement links TRBV28 to TRBJ2-2; 9 bases fit TRBD1. This CDR3 has 15 residues. V lost 5 bases to trimming and J lost 3 bases; unmatched junction nucleotides: 4. CDR1 is MDHEN and CDR2 is SYDVKM in the germline V gene. The CDR3 spells CASSPGTGYTGELFF. The DNA for the CDR3 is TGTGCCAGCAGTCCCGGGACAGGGTACACCGGGGAGCTGTTTTTT.

V and J are TRBV12-3 or TRBV12-4 and TRBJ2-7; D perhaps matches TRBD1 (5 bases). The CDR3 contains 13 residues. V was shortened by 8 bases and J by 3 bases, with 14 bases between the two germline ends. CDR3 DNA: TGTGCCAGCTCTCAGGGCTTATACTACGAGCAGTACTTC. Its protein product is CASSQGLYYEQYF.

V and J are TRBV4-1 and TRBJ1-1; 7 bases agree with TRBD1. Germline lookup yields CDR1 MGHRA and CDR2 YSYEKL. V lost 1 base to trimming and J lost 5 bases; unmatched junction nucleotides: 4. The CDR3 loop spans 14 amino acids. The CDR3 coding sequence is TGCGCCAGCAGCCAAGGGGCCAGGGGGACTGAAGCTTTCTTT. Amino acids: CASSQGARGTEAFF.

This clone was seen more than once but under ten times. The chain combines TRBV4-1 with TRBJ2-2; TRBD2 aligns across 10 bases. V was clipped by 4 bases and J by 3 bases; unmatched bases: 11. The germline CDR1 and CDR2 sequences are MGHRA and YSYEKL. There are 18 residues in the CDR3. The CDR3 coding sequence is TGCGCCAGCAGCCGCGGACTAGCGGCCCTCCTCGACACCGGGGAGCTGTTTTTT. It is translated as CASSRGLAALLDTGELFF.

The chain joins TRBV5-1 to TRBJ2-3; D perhaps matches TRBD2 (5 bases). Germline V CDR1 and CDR2: SGHRS, YFSETQ. Between the trimmed V and J ends, which lost 4 bases and 1 base, there was a span of 16 bases. The CDR3 spans 16 residues. The CDR3 coding sequence is TGCGCCAGCAGCCCTATTGTAGCGCAGGGCACAGATACGCAGTATTTT. It translates to CASSPIVAQGTDTQYF.

CDR3 bases: TGTGCCAGCAGTGAATATAGCAGGGGTGGAAATCAGCCCCAGCATTTT. Translating it yields CASSEYSRGGNQPQHF. The genes are TRBV2 and TRBJ1-5; the D gene is possibly TRBD1 (6 bases). The V end was cut by 2 bases, the J end by 4 bases, with 15 bases between. Germline lookup yields CDR1 SNHLY and CDR2 FYNNEI. This CDR3 has 16 residues.

The chain recombines TRBV28 with TRBJ1-5; 7 bases are a match to TRBD1. The germline gives CDR1 MDHEN, CDR2 SYDVKM. Trimming removed 5 bases from V and 2 bases from J; junction bases left unmatched: 3. CDR3 length equals 14 residues. Here the CDR3 reads CASSRTGGNQPQHF. The CDR3 DNA reads TGTGCCAGCAGTCGGACAGGCGGCAATCAGCCCCAGCATTTT.

The V and J genes are TRBV30 and TRBJ2-7; TRBD2 aligns across 11 bases. Trimming cost V 5 bases and J 3 bases; bases outside gene matches: 21. The germline V gene encodes CDR1 GTSNPN and CDR2 SVGIG (reference sequence). The CDR3 extends over 19 amino acids. The DNA of the CDR3 is TGTGCCTGGGGCCCCGGGGCTAGCGGGGGGTCTTCGGGCTACTACGAGCAGTACTTC. Its protein product is CAWGPGASGGSSGYYEQYF.

V is TRBV7-8 and J is TRBJ1-4; tentatively, D is TRBD1 (5 bases). The CDR3 length is 14 residues. Germline assignment: CDR1 SGHVS and CDR2 FQNEAQ. V was trimmed by 6 bases and J by 8 bases, leaving 16 bases between them. The CDR3 region has the DNA TGTGCCAGCAGTCCTGGGGGGTTTGAGGAAAAACTGTTTTTT. Translated: CASSPGGFEEKLFF.

The chain combines TRBV30 with TRBJ2-6; the D is unclear. CDR1 is GTSNPN, CDR2 SVGIG, per germline (reference sequence). V was pared by 2 bases and J by 1 base, with 9 bases between. The CDR3 contains 15 residues. The CDR3 DNA reads as TGTGCCTGGAGTATCAGTTTTTCTGGGGCCAACGTCCTGACTTTC. Protein: CAWSISFSGANVLTF.

The chain combines TRBV7-9 with TRBJ2-7, with TRBD1 matching 10 bases. With 6 bases clipped from V and 13 bases from J, the junction kept 9 bases outside the gene matches. The germline gives CDR1 SEHNR, CDR2 FQNEAQ (reference sequence). The CDR3 sequence is 12 residues long. The CDR3 protein is CASRGTGEGPYF. For the CDR3, the DNA is TGTGCCAGCAGGGGGACAGGGGAGGGGCCCTACTTC.

The J gene is TRBJ1-3, the V gene TRBV28; TRBD1 might be the D (5 bases). The CDR3 covers 14 residues. V lost 9 bases, J lost 2 bases, and 14 bases lay in between. CDR1 and CDR2 from the germline V gene are MDHEN and SYDVKM. CDR3 in amino acids: CASRQGPAGNTIYF. The DNA for the CDR3 is TGTGCCAGTCGTCAGGGTCCGGCTGGAAACACCATATATTTT.

J is TRBJ2-2 and V is TRBV19; 12 bases are shared with TRBD2. CDR1 LNHDA and CDR2 SQIVND come from the germline V gene (reference sequence). V shed 3 bases, J shed 10 bases, and the junction held 3 bases outside the gene matches. The CDR3 totals 14 residues. The DNA of the CDR3 is TGTGCCAGTAGTATCAGACTAGCGGGAGAGGAGCTGTTTTTT. The encoded protein is CASSIRLAGEELFF.

This clone appeared a single time. V is TRBV27 and J is TRBJ2-1; 9 nucleotides line up with TRBD1. The V segment lost 2 bases and the J segment 7 bases; nucleotides outside the gene matches: 6. This CDR3 has 15 amino acids. Germline V gene data show CDR1 as MNHEY and CDR2 as SMNVEV (reference sequence). The CDR3 is CASSLIGTGKNEQFF. CDR3 nucleotides: TGTGCCAGCAGTTTAATCGGGACAGGGAAGAATGAGCAGTTCTTC.

This clone was picked up one time. The chain recombines TRBV28 with TRBJ2-3; 7 bases map to TRBD1. The CDR3 runs to 14 residues. The germline V gene encodes CDR1 MDHEN and CDR2 SYDVKM. The V and J ends lost 4 bases and 8 bases, in that order; junction bases with no gene match: 9. The CDR3 loop reads CASSWLTGLSTQYF. CDR3 coding DNA: TGTGCCAGCAGTTGGTTGACAGGGTTGAGTACGCAGTATTTT.

The chain uses TRBV12-3 or TRBV12-4 and TRBJ1-2, with TRBD1 as a possible D gene (5 bases). The CDR3 has 12 amino acids. Trimming removed 1 base from V and 10 bases from J, with 10 bases in between. The CDR3 region is CASSLDRMVYTF. CDR3 bases: TGTGCCAGCAGTTTAGACAGGATGGTCTACACCTTC.